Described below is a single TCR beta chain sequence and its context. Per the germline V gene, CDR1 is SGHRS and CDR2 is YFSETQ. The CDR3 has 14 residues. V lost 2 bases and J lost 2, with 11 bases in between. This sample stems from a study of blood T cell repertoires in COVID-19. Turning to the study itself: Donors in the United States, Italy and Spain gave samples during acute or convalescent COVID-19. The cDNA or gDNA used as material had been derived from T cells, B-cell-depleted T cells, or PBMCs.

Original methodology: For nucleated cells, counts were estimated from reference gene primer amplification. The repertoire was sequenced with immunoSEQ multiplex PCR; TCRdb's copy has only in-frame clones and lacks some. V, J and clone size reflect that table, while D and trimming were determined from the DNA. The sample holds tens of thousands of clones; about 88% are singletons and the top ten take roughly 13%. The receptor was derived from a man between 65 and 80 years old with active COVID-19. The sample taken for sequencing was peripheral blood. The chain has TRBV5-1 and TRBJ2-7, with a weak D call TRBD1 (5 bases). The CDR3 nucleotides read TGCGCCAGCAGCTTTAATCCGGACACCTACGAGCAGTACTTC. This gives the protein CASSFNPDTYEQYF.